This record concerns one T cell receptor (beta chain) sequence. Antigen: not known. The germline CDR1 and CDR2 sequences are MNHEY and SMNVEV (reference sequence). Losses at the gene ends were 3 bases for V and 5 bases for J; bases not matched to a gene: 5. This CDR3 has 14 residues. Time point given: after dendritic cell vaccination, including at tumor progression/relapse. PBMC were collected before vaccination, two weeks after the third vaccination, and at progression. This sample stems from a study of glioma-infiltrating T cells after dendritic cell vaccination. As for the study in general: Monocyte-derived dendritic cells, cultured 7 to 8 days with IL-4 and GM-CSF, were pulsed with autologous tumor lysate. Findings and caveats of the study: Estimated pretreatment TIL content predicted outcome after dendritic cell vaccination.

Some clones are missing from TCRdb's copy, which holds only in-frame ones; the method was immunoSEQ multiplex PCR. The sample holds some 110,000 clones, around 90% seen once. The chain links TRBV27 to TRBJ2-5, with 8 bases lining up with TRBD1. Sample: blood, taken after dendritic cell vaccination. The TCR was taken from a human donor with glioblastoma. The CDR3 DNA reads as TGTGCCAGCAGTTTTCAGGGGGCGAAGGAGACCCAGTACTTC. Residues: CASSFQGAKETQYF.